This T cell receptor (beta chain) was captured by sequencing in a study of cytomegalovirus exposure and HLA in healthy donors. Study-wide findings and caveats: A later analysis showed TCR association rates differing by HLA locus, peaking at DRB1 and lowest at HLA-C. In vitro data verified a few CMV-associated chains as specific for CMV antigens.

Per germline, CDR1 SGHRS and CDR2 YFSETQ. The CDR3 is 13 residues long. The V end was cut by 4 bases, the J end by 4 bases, with 11 bases between. Primers: 60 Vbeta forward and 13 Jbeta reverse. Produced via immunoSEQ multiplex PCR; TCRdb's table is partial and in-frame only. The data contain more than 95,000 clones, roughly 76% of them singletons. Remarks on this clone: Its cognate antigen is unknown. This sample includes further DNA sequences coding for the same CDR3.

The sample was PBMCs. The TCR sequence derives from a man aged 25 to 40 in good health and CMV-seropositive. The rearrangement links TRBV5-1 to TRBJ1-1; tentatively, D is TRBD1 (6 bases). CDR3 nucleotides: TGCGCCAGCAGCCCACAGGGTTTCACTGAAGCTTTCTTT. Translated: CASSPQGFTEAFF.